This T cell receptor (beta chain) is from a study of beta chain features in type 1 diabetes. Study-level results: Moderately but significantly shorter TCRB CDR3s were found in Type 1 diabetes patients in all four CD4+ subsets.

This CDR3 has 14 amino acids. V lost 4 bases and J 7 bases, leaving 11 bases between the germline ends. Germline V lookup: CDR1 MDHEN, CDR2 SYDVKM. The entirety of the isolated RNA underwent reverse transcription, so expressed TCRB transcripts were sequenced. Profiling relied on immunoSEQ multiplex PCR, and the TCRdb table lists in-frame clones only, not all of them. This sample carries some 150,000 clones, about 13% of them seen once, and the ten largest clones take around 1.4%. This clone was detected only a few times. Its target is unknown. V usage is TRBV28 and J usage is TRBJ1-6; D remains unclear. The source is a man between 18 and 35 years old with type 1 diabetes. Sequencing was done on a sample of central memory CD4+ T cells from blood. The CDR3 coding sequence is TGTGCCAGCAGTTGGGGTCCTGAGAATTCACCCCTCCACTTT. This encodes CASSWGPENSPLHF.